The clone carrying this T cell receptor beta chain occurred many times. Its antigen remains unknown. Since a much larger clone is just one base distant, this may be a read error. The data stem from a study of breast tumors, draining lymph nodes, adjacent tissues. Study conclusions and caveats: Tumors had less TCR diversity than lymph nodes, more than nontumor tissue. The data were judged consistent with most tumor T cells coming from lymph node and expanding in tumor.

The CDR3 sequence is 15 residues long. From germline, CDR1 is MNHNS and CDR2 SASEGT. The trim removed 5 bases at V and 4 bases at J, leaving 9 bases unmatched. TCRdb re-analysed the multiplex PCR reads in MiXCR, keeping a single row per CDR3 protein. This table has roughly 21,000 distinct CDR3 sequences, approximately 53% appearing once. This chain connects TRBV6-1 to TRBJ2-7; 9 nucleotides line up with TRBD2. The receptor was isolated from a female donor with breast cancer. Some clones in this sample may be carry-over from other donors' samples. Sequenced material: breast tumor tissue. This chain's CDR3 is CASSQVNSGSYEQYF. CDR3 nucleotide sequence: TGTGCCAGCAGTCAAGTTAATAGCGGGAGTTACGAGCAGTACTTC.